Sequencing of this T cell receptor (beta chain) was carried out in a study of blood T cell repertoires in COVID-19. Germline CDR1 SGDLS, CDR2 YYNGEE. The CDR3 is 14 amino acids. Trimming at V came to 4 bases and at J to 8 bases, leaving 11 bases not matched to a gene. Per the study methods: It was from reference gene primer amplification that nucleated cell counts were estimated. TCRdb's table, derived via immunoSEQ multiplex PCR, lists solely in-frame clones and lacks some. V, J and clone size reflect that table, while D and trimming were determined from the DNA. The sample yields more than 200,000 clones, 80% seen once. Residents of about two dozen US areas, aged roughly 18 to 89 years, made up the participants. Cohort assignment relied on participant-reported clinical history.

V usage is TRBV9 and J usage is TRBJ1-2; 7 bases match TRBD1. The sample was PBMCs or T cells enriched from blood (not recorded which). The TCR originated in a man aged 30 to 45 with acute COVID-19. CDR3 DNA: TGTGCCAGCAGCTCTCCCGGAACAGGGGACGGCTACACCTTC. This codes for CASSSPGTGDGYTF.